Listed here are 15 T cell receptor beta chains from one sample, sequenced in a study of shared clonotypes between healthy human individuals. Assay used: immunoSEQ multiplex PCR; TCRdb lists only in-frame clones, some missing. Among about half a million clones listed, about 84% were seen once. The sequenced sample consisted of PBMCs. The receptors come from a woman aged 35 to 49 in good health. Some clones in this sample may be carry-over from other donors' samples.

V and J are TRBV30 and TRBJ2-3; D could derive from TRBD1 or TRBD2 (5 bases each). The V end lost 4 bases, the J end lost 10 bases, and 18 bases lay between the germline ends. This CDR3 has 13 amino acids. Germline V gene sequence: CDR1 GTSNPN, CDR2 SVGIG (reference sequence). CDR3 in DNA: TGTGCCTGGAACGGGAACCCGAGAGGGGCGCAGTATTTT. Translated, it gives CAWNGNPRGAQYF.

The J gene is TRBJ1-1, the V gene TRBV5-5, with a tentative D call TRBD1 (6 bases). Germline V gives CDR1 SGHKS, CDR2 YYEKEE (reference sequence). Trimming took off 4 bases at V and 4 bases at J, with 17 bases between the two ends. The CDR3 runs to 15 residues. The CDR3 DNA is TGTGCCAGCAGCCCCCTCTTGGGGGCCGGCACTGAAGCTTTCTTT. The encoded protein is CASSPLLGAGTEAFF.

The chain couples TRBV5-4 to TRBJ1-4; possible D gene TRBD1, 6 bases. Germline CDR1 is SGHNT and CDR2 is YYREEE (reference sequence). Trimming left V 3 bases short and J 6 bases short, with 12 bases between. This CDR3 is built from 14 residues. CDR3 residues: CASSSGGADEKLFF. The CDR3, as DNA: TGTGCCAGCAGCTCCGGGGGCGCGGATGAAAAACTGTTTTTT.

V usage is TRBV6-4 and J usage is TRBJ2-5; D perhaps matches TRBD2 (5 bases). The J call could be wrong; TRBJ2-7 is a better fit for the DNA end. This CDR3 comprises 15 residues. Germline V gives CDR1 MRHNA, CDR2 SNTAGT. The CDR3 here is CASSEEAGEGNEQYF. The CDR3 DNA is TGTGCCAGCAGTGAGGAGGCCGGAGAGGGAAACGAGCAGTACTTC.

This chain links TRBV30 with TRBJ2-7, with D perhaps TRBD1 (5 bases). The CDR3 contains 12 residues. Germline loops: CDR1 GTSNPN, CDR2 SVGIG (reference sequence). V gave up 3 bases and J gave up 4 bases, with 10 bases separating them. The DNA for the CDR3 is TGTGCCTGGAGAAGGACACTTTACGAGCAGTACTTC. This gives the protein CAWRRTLYEQYF.

Notes on this clone: The likely explanation is a read error, given a far larger clone one base away. This CDR3 reads CTSSFLSNQETQYF. In DNA, the CDR3 is TGCACCAGCAGCTTTCTTTCCAACCAAGAGACCCAGTACTTC. The V call is TRBV5-1, the J call TRBJ2-5; D ambiguous. The CDR3 spans 14 residues. The germline V gene encodes CDR1 SGHRS and CDR2 YFSETQ. The full variable domain, rest sourced from reference TRBV5-1 and TRBJ2-5, is KAGVTQTPRYLIKTRGQQVTLSCSPISGHRSVSWYQQTPGQGLQFLFEYFSETQRNKGNFPGRFSGRQFSNSRSEMNVSTLELGDSALYLCTSSFLSNQETQYFGPGTRLLVL.

The rearrangement links TRBV5-1 to TRBJ2-2; tentatively, D is TRBD1 (6 bases). CDR3 size: 16 residues. V lost 0 bases to trimming and J lost 4 bases, with 13 bases between them. From germline, CDR1 is SGHRS and CDR2 YFSETQ. The CDR3 DNA follows: TGCGCCAGCAGCTTGGTCCAGGGGCAAGGCACCGGGGAGCTGTTTTTT. Protein: CASSLVQGQGTGELFF.

The chain links TRBV25-1 to TRBJ1-2, with 10 bases identical to TRBD1. CDR3 length: 17 amino acids. The V segment lost 6 bases and the J segment 8 bases; nucleotides outside the gene matches: 18. Germline CDR1 and CDR2: MGHDK and SYGVNS. The CDR3: CASRTGTGVDGRGGYTF. CDR3 in DNA: TGTGCCAGCAGAACCGGGACAGGGGTAGATGGTCGGGGGGGCTACACCTTC.

A remark on this clone: The identical CDR3 is also encoded by other nucleotide sequences in the sample. This chain connects TRBV14 to TRBJ2-5; no reliable D call. Germline lookup yields CDR1 SGHDN and CDR2 FVKESK. The V and J ends lost 0 bases and 1 base respectively, with 6 bases between them. CDR3 length: 14 residues. The CDR3 spells CASSQDRVQETQYF. The CDR3 nucleotides read TGTGCCAGCAGCCAAGATAGGGTCCAAGAGACCCAGTACTTC.

The rearrangement uses TRBV5-4 and TRBJ1-1, with D uncertain. With 2 bases removed from V and 1 base from J, the gap between germline ends came to 9 bases. The CDR3 extends over 14 amino acids. Germline CDR1 is SGHNT and CDR2 is YYREEE (reference sequence). CDR3 bases: TGTGCCAGCAGCTTAACCTTCCAGAACACTGAAGCTTTCTTT. This encodes CASSLTFQNTEAFF.

This rearrangement joins TRBV2 to TRBJ1-1, with a possible D match to TRBD1 (5 bases). Germline V gives CDR1 SNHLY, CDR2 FYNNEI. Trimming shortened V by 11 bases and J by 5 bases, and 15 bases separated the two germline ends. The CDR3 runs to 12 residues. DNA for the CDR3: TGTGCCTCAGGGAGGGGTTCAACTGAAGCTTTCTTT. Translating gives CASGRGSTEAFF.

This rearrangement joins TRBV7-9 to TRBJ2-5, with D perhaps being TRBD1 or TRBD2 (5 bases each). V was clipped by 5 bases and J by 0 bases, with 13 bases between them. The CDR3 is 15 amino acids. Germline loops: CDR1 SEHNR, CDR2 FQNEAQ (reference sequence). In nucleotides, the CDR3 is TGTGCCAGCAGCGCTGGGGACGGATACCAAGAGACCCAGTACTTC. Translating it yields CASSAGDGYQETQYF.

This clone occurred a few times. The V and J genes are TRBV29-1 and TRBJ1-4, with D unresolved. V was clipped by 3 bases and J by 8 bases, with 13 bases between them. The CDR3 runs 13 residues. Germline V gene lookup returns CDR1 SQVTM and CDR2 ANQGSEA. The CDR3 loop is CSVDIGLGEKLFF. For the CDR3, the DNA is TGCAGCGTTGATATAGGACTAGGGGAAAAACTGTTTTTT.

The rearrangement joins TRBV9 to TRBJ2-1; TRBD1 matches at 9 bases. This CDR3 has 16 residues. V shed 3 bases and J 7 bases; nucleotides not matched to a gene: 11. CDR1 SGDLS and CDR2 YYNGEE come from the germline V gene. The CDR3 reads CASSAQPGQGLNEQFF. CDR3 DNA: TGTGCCAGCAGCGCTCAGCCGGGACAGGGATTGAATGAGCAGTTCTTC. Using reference TRBV9 and TRBJ2-1 for the parts outside the CDR3, the full variable domain is DSGVTQTPKHLITATGQRVTLRCSPRSGDLSVYWYQQSLDQGLQFLIQYYNGEERAKGNILERFSAQQFPDLHSELNLSSLELGDSALYFCASSAQPGQGLNEQFFGPGTRLTVL.

The CDR3, as DNA: TGTGCCAGCAATCTGGACAGGCGGAATGAAAAACTGTTTTTT. Translation gives CASNLDRRNEKLFF. This chain joins TRBV5-8 and TRBJ1-4; 7 nucleotides match TRBD1. After removal of 6 bases from V and 5 bases from J, the junction contained 7 bases not matched to a gene. The CDR3 extends over 14 amino acids. From germline, CDR1 is SGHTS and CDR2 YDEGEE.